This TCR beta chain was sequenced in a study of T cells in Graves' hyperthyroidism and ophthalmopathy. Findings of the study overall: Also found in blood were most expanded thyroid clonotypes above 0.001.

It was approximately 9.4 ml of fresh peripheral blood that supplied the PBMCs. The junction had 5 bases not matched to a gene; V was cut back by 4 bases and J by 7 bases. This CDR3 spans 13 amino acids. CDR1 is KGHDR and CDR2 is SFDVKD in the germline V gene. A note on this clonotype: Its antigen is unknown.

TCR beta CDR3 sequences were amplified from RNA transcripts. HTBI primers were used for first-round RT-PCR of the TCR CDR3. TCRdb used MiXCR to reprocess the multiplex PCR reads, holding one entry per CDR3 protein. The table has about half a million distinct CDR3 sequences, less than 20% seen once. Material for sequencing was blood. The chain is built from TRBV24-1 and TRBJ2-5, with TRBD1 identical over 7 bases. The sequence was collected from a man aged 35 to 55 with Graves' ophthalmopathy. The CDR3 nucleotides read TGTGCCACCAGTGACGGGACAGAGCTGACCCAGTACTTC. Amino acids: CATSDGTELTQYF.